This T cell receptor (beta chain) was identified in a study of blood T cells in healthy people across ages. For the study at large: Roughly one uniquely barcoded beta molecule per two T cells was captured. Study-level results: Diversity was higher, and naive CD4+ cells more numerous, in long-lived donors than in aged donors. It was held that the diversity estimates obtained from one million T cells were underestimates.

Samples had at least 6.5 million PBMCs isolated from them. CDR3 length: 14 amino acids. CDR1 SQVTM and CDR2 ANQGSEA come from the germline V gene. Losses at the gene ends were 4 bases for V and 4 bases for J; bases not matched to a gene: 4. This clonotype was detected ten times or more. Its antigen is undetermined. Next came a second PCR, run for 7 to 11 cycles, which used a sample-barcoded 5' primer along with a J-beta primer mix. TCRdb re-derived calls from the 5' RACE reads in MiXCR, one entry per CDR3 protein. This table holds 1.5 million to 2 million distinct CDR3 sequences, roughly 27% found once.

Sequencing input: blood. This sequence originates from a woman aged 30 to 39 in good health. The chain employs TRBV29-1 and TRBJ2-7; TRBD2 agrees at 13 bases. The CDR3: CSVVRLAGGYEQYF. In nucleotides, the CDR3 is TGCAGCGTTGTTCGACTAGCGGGAGGATACGAGCAGTACTTC.